The TCR beta chain described here comes from a study of blood T cell repertoires in COVID-19. Study background: Sample material is recorded as cDNA or gDNA derived from T cells, B-cell-depleted T cells, or PBMCs.

The germline V gene encodes CDR1 SGHNT and CDR2 YYREEE (reference sequence). V shed 4 bases and J 0 bases; nucleotides not matched to a gene: 9. This CDR3 spans 17 amino acids. Per the authors' pipeline: Nucleated cell counts were estimated from reference gene primer amplification. Data came from immunoSEQ multiplex PCR; TCRdb stores just in-frame clones and leaves some out. The V and J calls and the clone size are those of that table, but D and trimming were determined from the DNA. The table lists about 260,000 clones, 70% to 90% of them singletons. The sample consisted of peripheral blood. The sequence was collected from a woman aged 45-59 years with acute or convalescent COVID-19. The V call is TRBV5-4, the J call TRBJ2-1, with 8 bases that match TRBD1. The CDR3: CASSRGQGLSSYNEQFF. In DNA form, the CDR3 reads TGTGCCAGCAGCCGCGGACAGGGACTTAGCTCCTACAATGAGCAGTTCTTC.